One T cell receptor beta chain is described in this entry. This entry comes from a study of blood T cell repertoires in COVID-19. The overall study: COVID-19 samples, acute and convalescent, were from the United States, Italy and Spain. In each case, the material was cDNA or gDNA derived from T cells, B-cell-depleted T cells, or PBMCs.

Per germline, CDR1 SGHDT and CDR2 YYEEEE. CDR3 length: 13 residues. Deletions cut 0 bases from V and 5 bases from J, with 9 bases between. Per the authors' pipeline: Estimation of nucleated cell counts relied on the amplification of reference gene primers. Assay: immunoSEQ multiplex PCR; the TCRdb copy retains only in-frame clones and omits some. The V and J calls and clone size are taken from that table; D and trimming were inferred from the DNA. The table shows 40,000 to 50,000 clones, with about 75% occurring only once. Sequenced: peripheral blood. The chain carries TRBV5-6 and TRBJ2-7; D is unclear. This receptor was obtained from a man between 65 and 85 years old with active or convalescent COVID-19. CDR3 nucleotide sequence: TGTGCCAGCAGCTTGGGGCATTTGGACGAGCAGTACTTC. Translation gives CASSLGHLDEQYF.